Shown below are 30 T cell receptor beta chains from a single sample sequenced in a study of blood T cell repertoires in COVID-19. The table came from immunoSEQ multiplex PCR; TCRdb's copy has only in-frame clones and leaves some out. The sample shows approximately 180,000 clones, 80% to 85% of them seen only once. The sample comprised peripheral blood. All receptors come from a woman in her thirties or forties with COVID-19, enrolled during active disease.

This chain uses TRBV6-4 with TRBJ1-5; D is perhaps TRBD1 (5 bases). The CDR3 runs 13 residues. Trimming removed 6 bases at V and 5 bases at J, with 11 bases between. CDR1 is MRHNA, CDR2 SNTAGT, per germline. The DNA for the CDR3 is TGTGCCAGCAGCTGGGGGGAAGATCAGCCCCAGCATTTT. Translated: CASSWGEDQPQHF.

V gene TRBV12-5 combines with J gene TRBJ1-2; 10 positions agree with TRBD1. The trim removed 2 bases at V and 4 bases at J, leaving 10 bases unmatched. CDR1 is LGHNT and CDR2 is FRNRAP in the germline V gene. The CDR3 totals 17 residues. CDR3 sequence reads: CASGLRTGGPAAYGYTF. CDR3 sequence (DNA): TGTGCTAGTGGTTTGCGGACAGGGGGTCCCGCGGCCTATGGCTACACCTTC.

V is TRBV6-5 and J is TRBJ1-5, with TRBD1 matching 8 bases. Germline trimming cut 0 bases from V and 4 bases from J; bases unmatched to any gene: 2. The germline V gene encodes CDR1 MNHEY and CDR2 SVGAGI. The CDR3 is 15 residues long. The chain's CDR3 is CASSYSGTGNQPQHF. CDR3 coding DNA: TGTGCCAGCAGTTACTCCGGGACAGGAAATCAGCCCCAGCATTTT.

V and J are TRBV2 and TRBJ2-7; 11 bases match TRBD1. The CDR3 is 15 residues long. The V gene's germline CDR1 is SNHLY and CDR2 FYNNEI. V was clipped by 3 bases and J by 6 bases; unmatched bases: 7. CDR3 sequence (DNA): TGTGCCAGCAGTGAGTTCGGACAGGGGGCGACCGAGCAGTACTTC. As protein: CASSEFGQGATEQYF.

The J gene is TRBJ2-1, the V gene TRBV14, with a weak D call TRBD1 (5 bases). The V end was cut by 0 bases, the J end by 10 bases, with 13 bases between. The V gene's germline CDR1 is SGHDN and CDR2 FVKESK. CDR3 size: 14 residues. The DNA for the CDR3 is TGTGCCAGCAGCCAAGATCTTATCAGGGAAGAGCAGTTCTTC. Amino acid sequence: CASSQDLIREEQFF. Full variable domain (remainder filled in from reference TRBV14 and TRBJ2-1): EAGVTQFPSHSVIEKGQTVTLRCDPISGHDNLYWYRRVMGKEIKFLLHFVKESKQDESGMPNNRFLAERTGGTYSTLKVQPAELEDSGVYFCASSQDLIREEQFFGPGTRLTVL.

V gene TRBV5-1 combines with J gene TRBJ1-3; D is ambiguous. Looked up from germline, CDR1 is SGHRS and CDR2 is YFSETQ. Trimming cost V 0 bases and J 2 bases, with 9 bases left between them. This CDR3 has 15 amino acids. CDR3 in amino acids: CASSLDPSPGNTIYF. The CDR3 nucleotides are TGCGCCAGCAGCTTGGATCCAAGCCCTGGAAACACCATATATTTT.

CDR3 loop: CASSPNLGGAAGELFF. CDR3 coding DNA: TGTGCCAGCAGCCCCAACTTGGGGGGGGCGGCCGGGGAGCTGTTTTTT. This chain uses TRBV7-8 with TRBJ2-2, with a possible D match to TRBD2 (7 bases). The ends were cut back, 5 bases at V and 6 bases at J, with 19 bases in the middle. From germline, CDR1 is SGHVS and CDR2 FQNEAQ. The CDR3 has 16 residues.

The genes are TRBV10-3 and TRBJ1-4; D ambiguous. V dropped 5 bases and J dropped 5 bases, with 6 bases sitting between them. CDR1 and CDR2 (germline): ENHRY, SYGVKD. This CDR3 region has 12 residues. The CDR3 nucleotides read TGTGCCATCAGTCAGGCAAATGAAAAACTGTTTTTT. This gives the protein CAISQANEKLFF.

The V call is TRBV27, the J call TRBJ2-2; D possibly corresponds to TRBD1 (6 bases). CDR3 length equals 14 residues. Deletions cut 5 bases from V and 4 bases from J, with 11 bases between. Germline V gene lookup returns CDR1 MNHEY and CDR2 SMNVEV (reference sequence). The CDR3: CASSPRQVTGELFF. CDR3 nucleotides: TGTGCCAGCAGTCCCAGACAGGTCACCGGGGAGCTGTTTTTT.

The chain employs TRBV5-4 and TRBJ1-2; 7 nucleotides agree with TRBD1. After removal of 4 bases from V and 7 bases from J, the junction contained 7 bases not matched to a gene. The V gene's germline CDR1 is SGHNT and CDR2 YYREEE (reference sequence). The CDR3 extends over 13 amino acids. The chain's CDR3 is CASSIGQAGGYTF. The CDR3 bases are TGTGCCAGCAGCATCGGACAGGCTGGTGGCTACACCTTC.

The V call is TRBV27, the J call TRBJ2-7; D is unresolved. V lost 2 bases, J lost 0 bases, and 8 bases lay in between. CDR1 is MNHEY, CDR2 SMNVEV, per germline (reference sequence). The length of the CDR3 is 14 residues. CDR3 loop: CASSLTPSSYEQYF. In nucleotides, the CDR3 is TGTGCCAGCAGTTTAACCCCGAGCTCCTACGAGCAGTACTTC.

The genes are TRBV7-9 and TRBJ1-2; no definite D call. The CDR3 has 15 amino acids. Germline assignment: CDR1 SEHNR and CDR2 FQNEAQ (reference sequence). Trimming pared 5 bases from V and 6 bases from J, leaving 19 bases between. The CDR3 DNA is TGTGCCAGCAGCGTAAATGGTCAGGAAGTAAATGGCTACACCTTC. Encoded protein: CASSVNGQEVNGYTF.

CDR3 coding DNA: TGTGCCACCGCGACAGGGGTGAACACTGAAGCTTTCTTT. Its translation is CATATGVNTEAFF. This chain joins TRBV27 and TRBJ1-1; 8 positions agree with TRBD1. This CDR3 region has 13 residues. Germline V lookup: CDR1 MNHEY, CDR2 SMNVEV (reference sequence). V lost 10 bases, J lost 0 bases, and 4 bases stayed unmatched.

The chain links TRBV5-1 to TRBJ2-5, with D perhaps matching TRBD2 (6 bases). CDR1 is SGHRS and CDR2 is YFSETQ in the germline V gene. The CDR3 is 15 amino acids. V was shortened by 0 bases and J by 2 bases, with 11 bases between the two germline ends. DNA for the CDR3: TGCGCCAGCAGCTTGGCCGGGGGACGACAAGAGACCCAGTACTTC. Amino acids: CASSLAGGRQETQYF.

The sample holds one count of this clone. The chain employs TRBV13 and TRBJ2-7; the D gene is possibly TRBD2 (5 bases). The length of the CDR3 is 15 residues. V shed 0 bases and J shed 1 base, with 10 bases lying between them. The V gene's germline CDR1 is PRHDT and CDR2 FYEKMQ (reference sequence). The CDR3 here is CASSLGRGISYEQYF. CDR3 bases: TGTGCCAGCAGCTTAGGCCGAGGGATTTCCTACGAGCAGTACTTC.

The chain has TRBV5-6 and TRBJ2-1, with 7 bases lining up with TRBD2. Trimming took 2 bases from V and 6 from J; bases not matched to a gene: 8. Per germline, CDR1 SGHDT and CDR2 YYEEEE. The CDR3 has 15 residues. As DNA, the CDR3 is TGTGCCAGCAGCTTTAGGCGGGAGTATGCCAATGAGCAGTTCTTC. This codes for CASSFRREYANEQFF.

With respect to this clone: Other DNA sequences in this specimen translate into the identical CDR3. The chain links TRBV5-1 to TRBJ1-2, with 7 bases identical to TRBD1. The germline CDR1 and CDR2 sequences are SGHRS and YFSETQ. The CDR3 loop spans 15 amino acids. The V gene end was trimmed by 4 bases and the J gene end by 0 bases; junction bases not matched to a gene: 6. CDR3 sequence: CASSLGGQSNYGYTF. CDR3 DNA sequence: TGCGCCAGCAGCCTCGGGGGACAGTCTAACTATGGCTACACCTTC.

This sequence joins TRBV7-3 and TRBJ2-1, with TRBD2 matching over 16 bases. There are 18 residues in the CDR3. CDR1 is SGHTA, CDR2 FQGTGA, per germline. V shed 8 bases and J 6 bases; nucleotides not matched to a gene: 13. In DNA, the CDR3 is TGTGCCAGCGGAACCGGGACTAGCGGGAGGGCCGGGTTCAATGAGCAGTTCTTC. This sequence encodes CASGTGTSGRAGFNEQFF.

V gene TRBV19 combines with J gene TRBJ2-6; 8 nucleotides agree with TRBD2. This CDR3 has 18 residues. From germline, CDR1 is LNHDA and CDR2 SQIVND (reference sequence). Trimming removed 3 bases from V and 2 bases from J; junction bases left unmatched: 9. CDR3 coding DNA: TGTGCCAGTAGTATTATCGGGAGGGGTTTTACTGGGGCCAACGTCCTGACTTTC. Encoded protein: CASSIIGRGFTGANVLTF.

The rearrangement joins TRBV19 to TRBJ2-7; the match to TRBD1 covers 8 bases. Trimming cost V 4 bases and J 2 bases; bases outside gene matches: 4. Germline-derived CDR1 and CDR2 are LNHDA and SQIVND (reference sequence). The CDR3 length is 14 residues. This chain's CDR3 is CASSSGTGAYEQYF. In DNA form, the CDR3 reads TGTGCCAGTAGTAGTGGGACAGGAGCCTACGAGCAGTACTTC.

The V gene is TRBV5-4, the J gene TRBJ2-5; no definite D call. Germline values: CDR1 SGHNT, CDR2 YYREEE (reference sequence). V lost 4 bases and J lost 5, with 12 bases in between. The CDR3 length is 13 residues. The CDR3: CASSLGYQETQYF. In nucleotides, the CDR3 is TGTGCCAGCAGCCTCGGGTATCAGGAGACCCAGTACTTC. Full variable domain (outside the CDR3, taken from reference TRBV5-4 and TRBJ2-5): ETGVTQSPTHLIKTRGQQVTLRCSSQSGHNTVSWYQQALGQGPQFIFQYYREEENGRGNFPPRFSGLQFPNYSSELNVNALELDDSALYLCASSLGYQETQYFGPGTRLLVL.

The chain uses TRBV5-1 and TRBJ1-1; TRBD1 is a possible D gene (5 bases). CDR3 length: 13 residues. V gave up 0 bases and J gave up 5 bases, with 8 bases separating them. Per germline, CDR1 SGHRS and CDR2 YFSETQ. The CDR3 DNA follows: TGCGCCAGCAGCTTGGGATCAGGGACTGAAGCTTTCTTT. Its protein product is CASSLGSGTEAFF.

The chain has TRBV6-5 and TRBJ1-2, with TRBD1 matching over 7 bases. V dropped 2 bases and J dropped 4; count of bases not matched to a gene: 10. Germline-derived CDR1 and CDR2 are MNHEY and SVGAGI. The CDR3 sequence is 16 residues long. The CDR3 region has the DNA TGTGCCAGCAGTTACATCACAGGGGCGATTCGCTATGGCTACACCTTC. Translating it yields CASSYITGAIRYGYTF.

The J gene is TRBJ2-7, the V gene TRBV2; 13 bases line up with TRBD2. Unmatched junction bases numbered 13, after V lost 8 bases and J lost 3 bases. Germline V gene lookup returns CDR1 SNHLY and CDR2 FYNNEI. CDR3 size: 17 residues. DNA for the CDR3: TGTGCCAGCGGCCGGGGACTAGCGGGGTCCGAGGGCTACGAGCAGTACTTC. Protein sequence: CASGRGLAGSEGYEQYF.

The CDR3 coding sequence is TGTGCCAGCAGCTTATGGACCGGGACAGCAAACACCGGGGAGCTGTTTTTT. It yields the protein CASSLWTGTANTGELFF. V usage is TRBV7-7 and J usage is TRBJ2-2; 7 bases fit TRBD1. V was pared by 2 bases and J by 2 bases, with 8 bases of the junction left unmatched. The CDR3 totals 17 residues. CDR1 is SSHAT and CDR2 is FNYEAQ in the germline V gene (reference sequence). Variable domain in full (rest from reference TRBV7-7 and TRBJ2-2): GAGVSQSPRYKVTKRGQDVTLRCDPISSHATLYWYQQALGQGPEFLTYFNYEAQPDKSGLPSDRFSAERPEGSISTLTIQRTEQRDSAMYRCASSLWTGTANTGELFFGEGSRLTVL.

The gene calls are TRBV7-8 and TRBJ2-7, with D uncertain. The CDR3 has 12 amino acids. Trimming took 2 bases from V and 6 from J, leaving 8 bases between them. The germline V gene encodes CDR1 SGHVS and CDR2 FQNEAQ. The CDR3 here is CASSLLASEQYF. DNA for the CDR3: TGTGCCAGCAGCTTATTGGCATCCGAGCAGTACTTC.

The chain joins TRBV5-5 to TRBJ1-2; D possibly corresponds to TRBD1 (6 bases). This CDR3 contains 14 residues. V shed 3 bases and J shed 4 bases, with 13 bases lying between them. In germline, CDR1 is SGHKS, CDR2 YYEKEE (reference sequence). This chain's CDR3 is CASSSTGGAYGYTF. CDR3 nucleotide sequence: TGTGCCAGCAGCTCCACGGGGGGCGCCTATGGCTACACCTTC.

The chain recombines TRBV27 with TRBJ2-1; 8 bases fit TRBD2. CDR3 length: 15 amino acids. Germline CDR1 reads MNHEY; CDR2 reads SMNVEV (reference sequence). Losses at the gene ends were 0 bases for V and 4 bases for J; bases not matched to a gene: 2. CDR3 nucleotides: TGTGCCAGCAGTTTATCACGGGAGGGATACAATGAGCAGTTCTTC. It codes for CASSLSREGYNEQFF.

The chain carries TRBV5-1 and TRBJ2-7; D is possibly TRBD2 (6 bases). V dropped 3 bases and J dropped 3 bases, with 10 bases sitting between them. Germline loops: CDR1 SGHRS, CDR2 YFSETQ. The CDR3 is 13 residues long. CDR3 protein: CASSYGGDYEQYF. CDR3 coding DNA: TGCGCCAGCAGCTACGGGGGAGACTACGAGCAGTACTTC. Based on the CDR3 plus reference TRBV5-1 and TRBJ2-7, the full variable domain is KAGVTQTPRYLIKTRGQQVTLSCSPISGHRSVSWYQQTPGQGLQFLFEYFSETQRNKGNFPGRFSGRQFSNSRSEMNVSTLELGDSALYLCASSYGGDYEQYFGPGTRLTVT.

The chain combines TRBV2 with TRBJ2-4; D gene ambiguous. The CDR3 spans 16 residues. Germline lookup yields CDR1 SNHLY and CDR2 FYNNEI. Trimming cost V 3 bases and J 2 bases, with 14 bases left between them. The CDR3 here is CASSETVITTKNIQYF. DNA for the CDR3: TGTGCCAGCAGTGAGACTGTAATAACCACCAAAAACATTCAGTACTTC. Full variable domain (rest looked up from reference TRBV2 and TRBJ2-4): EPEVTQTPSHQVTQMGQEVILRCVPISNHLYFYWYRQILGQKVEFLVSFYNNEISEKSEIFDDQFSVERPDGSNFTLKIRSTKLEDSAMYFCASSETVITTKNIQYFGAGTRLSVL.